This T cell receptor beta chain was obtained from a study of glioma-infiltrating T cells. Findings and limits, study-wide: Only very few CDR3 sequences appeared in both tissue and blood. Above-expected tissue-blood divergence occurred in all gliomas, most in low-grade ones.

A few counts support this clonotype. Its antigen remains unidentified. This CDR3 spans 13 amino acids. Germline CDR1 MNHNS, CDR2 SASEGT. V was clipped by 5 bases and J by 6 bases, with 11 bases between them. The iRepertoire nested amplicon-rescue multiplex PCR amplified TCR alpha and beta CDR3s from RNA. One-step reverse transcription and amplification started from approximately 100-400 ng of tissue mRNA or PBMC total RNA. TCRdb re-called the multiplex PCR reads with MiXCR, one entry per CDR3 protein. Of around 130,000 distinct CDR3 sequences in the sample, more than 20% are singletons; the top ten hold 27%.

The chain uses TRBV6-1 and TRBJ2-1, with a weak D call TRBD1 (6 bases). Sequenced material: glioma tissue, nonneoplastic brain tissue, or PBMCs (not recorded which). This clonotype was sampled from a human donor with low-grade glioma or glioblastoma, undergoing nonglioma brain surgery, or in good health (not recorded which). CDR3 sequence reads: CASSFTDSNEQFF. The DNA for the CDR3 is TGTGCCAGCAGTTTCACGGACAGCAATGAGCAGTTCTTC.